The 32 T cell receptor beta chains in this list originate from one sample, sequenced in a study of a mutant IDH1 vaccine in newly diagnosed glioma. The repertoire was sequenced with immunoSEQ multiplex PCR; TCRdb's copy has only in-frame clones and lacks some. The table has tens of thousands of clones, approximately 80% seen once; the top ten hold about 3.1%. As to time point: week 5, during vaccination. A single vaccine dose contained 300 ug of mutant IDH1 20-mer peptide, and topical imiquimod was used with it. These receptors are not linked to any known antigen. Sequencing was performed on PBMCs, taken from a glioma patient whose treatment included an IDH1 peptide vaccine. Receptor source: a woman aged 18-29 years with glioma. Some clones in this sample may be carry-over from other donors' samples.

V gene TRBV29-1 combines with J gene TRBJ2-7, with D possibly being TRBD1 (5 bases). V lost 4 bases and J lost 2, with 9 bases in between. The CDR3 loop spans 12 amino acids. Per the germline V gene, CDR1 is SQVTM and CDR2 is ANQGSEA. The CDR3 DNA follows: TGCAGCGTTGGCACAGGAACCTACGAGCAGTACTTC. Translating gives CSVGTGTYEQYF.

The J gene is TRBJ1-6, the V gene TRBV6-4; tentative D call: TRBD1 (5 bases). V lost 2 bases to trimming and J lost 4 bases, with 9 bases between them. The CDR3 length is 15 residues. In germline, CDR1 is MRHNA, CDR2 SNTAGT. The CDR3 coding sequence is TGTGCCAGCAGTGACGGGGCCGATTATAATTCACCCCTCCACTTT. It encodes CASSDGADYNSPLHF.

The chain has TRBV2 and TRBJ1-5; D gene ambiguous. V was trimmed by 0 bases and J by 4 bases, leaving 7 bases between them. Germline values: CDR1 SNHLY, CDR2 FYNNEI. The CDR3 is made up of 14 amino acids. CDR3 bases: TGTGCCAGCAGTGAAGCATTTCCAAATCAGCCCCAGCATTTT. Residues: CASSEAFPNQPQHF. The full variable domain, rest sourced from reference TRBV2 and TRBJ1-5, is EPEVTQTPSHQVTQMGQEVILRCVPISNHLYFYWYRQILGQKVEFLVSFYNNEISEKSEIFDDQFSVERPDGSNFTLKIRSTKLEDSAMYFCASSEAFPNQPQHFGDGTRLSIL.

This sequence joins TRBV7-8 and TRBJ1-1; tentative D call: TRBD1 (6 bases). The CDR3 covers 15 residues. Germline-derived CDR1 and CDR2 are SGHVS and FQNEAQ. The ends were cut back, 1 base at V and 0 bases at J, with 9 bases in the middle. The CDR3 DNA is TGTGCCAGCAGCTTAGTGACAGGAGTGAACACTGAAGCTTTCTTT. This sequence encodes CASSLVTGVNTEAFF.

The chain links TRBV11-1 to TRBJ2-7; D is possibly TRBD1 or TRBD2 (5 bases each). Trimming pared 1 base from V and 2 bases from J, leaving 9 bases between. From germline, CDR1 is SGHAT and CDR2 FQDESV (reference sequence). CDR3 length: 14 amino acids. The CDR3 here is CASSLGGAPYEQYF. Here the CDR3 DNA reads TGTGCCAGCAGCTTAGGAGGGGCCCCCTACGAGCAGTACTTC.

The chain is built from TRBV2 and TRBJ2-5; the match to TRBD2 covers 14 bases. CDR1 SNHLY and CDR2 FYNNEI come from the germline V gene. Trimming at V came to 10 bases and at J to 1 base, leaving 20 bases not matched to a gene. The CDR3 runs 20 residues. For the CDR3, the DNA is TGTGCCATCATTACCCCCCGACTAGCGGGAGGGGGGGTGGTCCAAGAGACCCAGTACTTC. This gives the protein CAIITPRLAGGGVVQETQYF.

The V gene is TRBV7-9, the J gene TRBJ1-1; D gene uncertain. V lost 5 bases and J 2 bases, leaving 6 bases between the germline ends. Germline assignment: CDR1 SEHNR and CDR2 FQNEAQ (reference sequence). The CDR3 consists of 12 residues. This chain's CDR3 is CASSRTNTEAFF. In DNA form, the CDR3 reads TGTGCCAGCAGCCGGACCAACACTGAAGCTTTCTTT.

The chain couples TRBV27 to TRBJ2-5, with 12 bases that match TRBD1. J was trimmed by 7 bases and V by 5 bases; bases with no gene match: 11. This CDR3 is 16 amino acids long. Looked up from germline, CDR1 is MNHEY and CDR2 is SMNVEV (reference sequence). CDR3 amino acids: CASSGVGTGGFRTQYF. Written as DNA, the CDR3 is TGTGCCAGCAGTGGGGTCGGGACAGGGGGCTTCAGGACCCAGTACTTC.

The V call is TRBV6-6, the J call TRBJ2-5; 8 nucleotides line up with TRBD1. V lost 2 bases and J lost 4; bases outside the gene matches: 3. Looked up from germline, CDR1 is MNHNY and CDR2 is SVGAGI (reference sequence). The CDR3 is 14 amino acids. CDR3 DNA sequence: TGTGCCAGCAGTTACACAGGGGGTAGAGAGACCCAGTACTTC. It specifies CASSYTGGRETQYF.

The chain links TRBV25-1 to TRBJ1-6; weak D call: TRBD1 (6 bases). The CDR3 loop spans 14 amino acids. Germline loops: CDR1 MGHDK, CDR2 SYGVNS. Trimming stripped 5 bases from V and 7 bases from J, with 12 bases between. For the CDR3, the DNA is TGTGCCAGCAGTTTGAGGACAGTGAATTCACCCCTCCACTTT. It is translated as CASSLRTVNSPLHF.

The CDR3 sequence: CASRPTGITEAFF. CDR3 nucleotide sequence: TGTGCCAGCAGGCCGACAGGGATCACTGAAGCTTTCTTT. J is TRBJ1-1 and V is TRBV27; 7 positions match TRBD1. The trim removed 6 bases at V and 4 bases at J, leaving 5 bases unmatched. In germline, CDR1 is MNHEY, CDR2 SMNVEV (reference sequence). CDR3 length equals 13 residues.

J is TRBJ2-2 and V is TRBV28; no firm D call. Deletions cut 1 base from V and 3 bases from J, with 0 bases between. The CDR3 length is 12 residues. Germline V CDR1 and CDR2: MDHEN, SYDVKM. The CDR3, as DNA: TGTGCCAGCAGTTTATACACCGGGGAGCTGTTTTTT. This translates into CASSLYTGELFF.

The V and J genes are TRBV6-6 and TRBJ2-3; 9 nucleotides match TRBD1. V dropped 2 bases and J dropped 4; count of bases not matched to a gene: 4. The CDR3 runs to 15 residues. The germline gives CDR1 MNHNY, CDR2 SVGAGI (reference sequence). The CDR3 sequence is CASSYPGQGSDTQYF. The CDR3 DNA is TGTGCCAGCAGTTACCCAGGACAGGGGTCAGATACGCAGTATTTT.

The chain uses TRBV18 and TRBJ2-4; 7 bases align to TRBD2. This CDR3 contains 17 residues. V dropped 2 bases and J dropped 4; count of bases not matched to a gene: 11. The germline V gene has CDR1 KGHSH and CDR2 LQKENI. The CDR3 loop is CASSPGARGEGKNIQYF. The DNA of the CDR3 is TGTGCCAGCTCACCAGGGGCCCGGGGGGAAGGAAAAAACATTCAGTACTTC.

This chain uses TRBV27 with TRBJ2-5; D gene unclear. Germline assignment: CDR1 MNHEY and CDR2 SMNVEV (reference sequence). The V and J ends lost 2 bases and 2 bases respectively, with 12 bases between them. The CDR3 is 15 residues long. The CDR3 loop is CASSLGLSPQETQYF. In nucleotides, the CDR3 is TGTGCCAGCAGTTTAGGATTGAGTCCACAAGAGACCCAGTACTTC.

The V and J genes are TRBV2 and TRBJ2-1; D may match TRBD1 or TRBD2 (5 bases each). The CDR3 has 15 residues. Germline V lookup: CDR1 SNHLY, CDR2 FYNNEI. Trimming removed 7 bases from V and 6 bases from J, with 19 bases in between. CDR3 nucleotide sequence: TGTGCCAGCAAGAAAGGCAGGGACCCCCCCAATGAGCAGTTCTTC. Amino acids: CASKKGRDPPNEQFF.

The rearrangement uses TRBV4-1 and TRBJ1-1; D may be TRBD1 (6 bases). Per germline, CDR1 MGHRA and CDR2 YSYEKL. The length of the CDR3 is 14 residues. Trimming stripped 6 bases from V and 1 base from J, with 12 bases between. This chain's CDR3 is CASRSGTPNTEAFF. The CDR3 nucleotides are TGCGCCAGCAGATCCGGGACACCGAACACTGAAGCTTTCTTT.

This CDR3 is CASSLSLGGGIYGYTF. The CDR3 region has the DNA TGTGCCAGCAGTTTATCCCTGGGAGGGGGCATCTATGGCTACACCTTC. The chain uses TRBV27 and TRBJ1-2; 7 bases line up with TRBD1. The CDR3 is made up of 16 amino acids. Germline V lookup: CDR1 MNHEY, CDR2 SMNVEV (reference sequence). V was pared by 0 bases and J by 4 bases, with 8 bases of the junction left unmatched.

In this sample, this clone turned up a few times. The V call is TRBV20-1, the J call TRBJ1-1; D is perhaps TRBD1 (6 bases). V was trimmed by 3 bases and J by 4 bases, leaving 6 bases between them. This CDR3 is built from 11 residues. The germline gives CDR1 DFQATT, CDR2 SNEGSKA (reference sequence). The CDR3: CSASRGTEAFF. CDR3 nucleotide sequence: TGCAGTGCTAGCAGGGGCACTGAAGCTTTCTTT.

This clone appeared a few times. J is TRBJ2-1 and V is TRBV5-8; D is perhaps TRBD1 (6 bases). V was pared by 4 bases and J by 10 bases, with 12 bases between. This CDR3 region has 12 residues. Germline loops: CDR1 SGHTS, CDR2 YDEGEE. The CDR3 here is CASSTSTGEQFF. The DNA of the CDR3 is TGTGCCAGCAGCACATCGACAGGCGAGCAGTTCTTC.

The chain links TRBV6-5 to TRBJ1-5; D perhaps matches TRBD1 (6 bases). The germline V gene has CDR1 MNHEY and CDR2 SVGAGI. With 6 bases removed from V and 7 bases from J, the gap between germline ends came to 16 bases. The CDR3 has 14 residues. This CDR3 is CASSQGGGDQPQHF. The CDR3 DNA reads TGTGCCAGCAGCCAAGGGGGAGGGGACCAGCCCCAGCATTTT.

This rearrangement joins TRBV11-2 to TRBJ2-1; 14 bases map to TRBD2. Trimming at V came to 2 bases and at J to 4 bases, leaving 1 base not matched to a gene. In germline, CDR1 is SGHAT, CDR2 FQNNGV. The CDR3 contains 16 residues. Here the CDR3 DNA reads TGTGCCAGCAGCTTACGACTAGCGGGAGGGTACAATGAGCAGTTCTTC. As protein: CASSLRLAGGYNEQFF.

The CDR3 DNA follows: TGTGCCAGTAGTAACAGGTTTGAAGCTTTCTTT. Encoded protein: CASSNRFEAFF. The V and J genes are TRBV19 and TRBJ1-1; weak D call: TRBD1 (5 bases). Per the germline V gene, CDR1 is LNHDA and CDR2 is SQIVND (reference sequence). The CDR3 loop spans 11 amino acids. V was trimmed by 4 bases and J by 7 bases, leaving 7 bases between them.

The genes are TRBV5-5 and TRBJ2-3; D is ambiguous. V lost 0 bases, J lost 2 bases, and 7 bases lay in between. The CDR3 has 14 amino acids. CDR1 and CDR2 (germline): SGHKS, YYEKEE (reference sequence). This CDR3 is CASSLARFTDTQYF. The CDR3 DNA reads TGTGCCAGCAGCTTGGCCAGATTCACAGATACGCAGTATTTT.

CDR3 amino acids: CASSSLRSHGYTF. The CDR3 coding sequence is TGTGCCAGCAGTTCCTTGAGAAGCCATGGCTACACCTTC. The rearrangement links TRBV7-2 to TRBJ1-2, with D hard to call. Trimming cost V 6 bases and J 6 bases, with 14 bases left between them. The CDR3 runs to 13 residues. Germline values: CDR1 SGHTA, CDR2 FQGNSA.

V is TRBV7-9 and J is TRBJ1-1, with 8 positions matching TRBD1. The CDR3 is 14 residues long. CDR1 and CDR2 from the germline V gene are SEHNR and FQNEAQ (reference sequence). The J segment lost 3 bases and the V segment lost 5 bases, leaving 5 bases of the junction unmatched. In DNA form, the CDR3 reads TGTGCCAGCAGCGCAGGGGGCCTAGACACTGAAGCTTTCTTT. It encodes CASSAGGLDTEAFF.

The chain is built from TRBV7-9 and TRBJ2-3; 8 bases fit TRBD1. Germline CDR1 is SEHNR and CDR2 is FQNEAQ (reference sequence). V was clipped by 1 base and J by 7 bases; unmatched bases: 10. The CDR3 is 16 residues long. The chain's CDR3 is CASSLGQGAPPHTQYF. The CDR3 DNA is TGTGCCAGCAGCTTAGGGCAGGGGGCGCCCCCTCATACGCAGTATTTT.

The chain joins TRBV5-4 to TRBJ2-5; D may be TRBD2 (6 bases). The ends were cut back, 4 bases at V and 5 bases at J, with 12 bases in the middle. The CDR3 runs 13 residues. In germline, CDR1 is SGHNT, CDR2 YYREEE (reference sequence). The DNA of the CDR3 is TGTGCCAGCAGCCAGTGGGGAGGTGAGACCCAGTACTTC. This translates into CASSQWGGETQYF.

This clone has just one count. The rearrangement joins TRBV5-1 to TRBJ1-1; D gene unclear. Trimming stripped 0 bases from V and 1 base from J, with 10 bases between. The germline gives CDR1 SGHRS, CDR2 YFSETQ. The CDR3 runs to 15 residues. As DNA, the CDR3 is TGCGCCAGCAGCTTGGCCGTGGGGAGGAACACTGAAGCTTTCTTT. It translates to CASSLAVGRNTEAFF.

V usage is TRBV6-6 and J usage is TRBJ2-5; D remains unclear. Germline values: CDR1 MNHNY, CDR2 SVGAGI (reference sequence). The CDR3 runs 14 residues. V shed 2 bases and J shed 0 bases, with 7 bases lying between them. The CDR3 loop is CASSYNRYQETQYF. In DNA, the CDR3 is TGTGCCAGCAGTTACAACCGGTACCAAGAGACCCAGTACTTC.

V is TRBV2 and J is TRBJ2-1, with D possibly being TRBD1 or TRBD2 (5 bases each). This CDR3 has 15 residues. CDR1 and CDR2 from the germline V gene are SNHLY and FYNNEI. Deletions cut 5 bases from V and 0 bases from J, with 11 bases between. Here the CDR3 DNA reads TGTGCCAGCAGTAAGGGACGAAGCTCCTACAATGAGCAGTTCTTC. Translated: CASSKGRSSYNEQFF.

The chain is built from TRBV27 and TRBJ2-3, with 9 bases that match TRBD2. V shed 5 bases and J 1 base; nucleotides not matched to a gene: 7. Germline V gives CDR1 MNHEY, CDR2 SMNVEV (reference sequence). This CDR3 is built from 16 residues. Here the CDR3 DNA reads TGTGCCAGCAGTCTTAGCGGGAGTCAAGGCACAGATACGCAGTATTTT. Protein sequence: CASSLSGSQGTDTQYF.